This T cell receptor (beta chain) was recorded in a study of blood T cell repertoires in COVID-19. At the level of the study: T cells, B-cell-depleted T cells, or PBMCs supplied cDNA or gDNA.

Germline V lookup: CDR1 MGHDK, CDR2 SYGVNS. The CDR3 covers 13 residues. The ends lost 5 bases at V and 5 bases at J; junction bases unmatched: 4. Only in-frame clones appear in the TCRdb table, and some are missing; sequencing was by immunoSEQ multiplex PCR. The sample holds more than 25,000 clones, 65% to 90% seen once. The sequenced material came from peripheral blood. This clonotype originated in a human donor in a cohort sampled during active COVID-19. V and J are TRBV25-1 and TRBJ2-7; 9 positions match TRBD1. In DNA form, the CDR3 reads TGTGCCAGCAGTACTCGGACAGGGGACGAGCAGTACTTC. It specifies CASSTRTGDEQYF.